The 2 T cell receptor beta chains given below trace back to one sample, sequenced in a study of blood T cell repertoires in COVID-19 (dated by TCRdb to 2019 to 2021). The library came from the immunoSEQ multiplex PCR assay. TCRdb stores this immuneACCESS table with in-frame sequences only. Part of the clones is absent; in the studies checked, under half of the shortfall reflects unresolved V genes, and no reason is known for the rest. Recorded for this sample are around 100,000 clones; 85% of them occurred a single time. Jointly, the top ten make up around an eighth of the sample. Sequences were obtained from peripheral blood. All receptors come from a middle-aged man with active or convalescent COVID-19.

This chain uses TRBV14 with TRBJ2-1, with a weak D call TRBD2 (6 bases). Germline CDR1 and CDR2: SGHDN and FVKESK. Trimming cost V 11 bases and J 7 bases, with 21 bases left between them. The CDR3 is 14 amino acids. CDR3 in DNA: TGTGCCTCCCTCGTGGGGGAGGCTCTGAATGAGCAGTTCTTC. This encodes CASLVGEALNEQFF.

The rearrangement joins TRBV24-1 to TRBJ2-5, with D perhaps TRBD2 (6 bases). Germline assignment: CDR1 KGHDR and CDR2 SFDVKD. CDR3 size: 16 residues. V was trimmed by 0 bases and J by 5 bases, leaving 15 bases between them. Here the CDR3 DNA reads TGTGCCACCAGTGATTTGAAGGCGGGATTAGGCGAGACCCAGTACTTC. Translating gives CATSDLKAGLGETQYF.